These 14 T cell receptor beta chains share one sample of origin, sequenced in a study of T cell repertoires in cytomegalovirus infection. TCRdb re-derived calls from the reads in MiXCR, one entry per CDR3 protein. Among almost 550,000 distinct CDR3 sequences listed, 16% were seen once. Sequenced material: CD8+ T cells from PBMCs. The origin of the receptors is a human donor in good health (CMV status not recorded). Some clones in this sample may be carry-over from other donors' samples.

Only a few counts were recorded for this clonotype. The genes are TRBV5-6 and TRBJ1-1; possible D gene TRBD1, 5 bases. Trimming cost V 5 bases and J 6 bases, with 14 bases left between them. CDR1 SGHDT and CDR2 YYEEEE come from the germline V gene. There are 13 residues in the CDR3. For the CDR3, the DNA is TGTGCCAGCAGTTCTCGATGGGGCGCTGAAGCTTTCTTT. It codes for CASSSRWGAEAFF.

The chain combines TRBV19 with TRBJ2-1; D possibly matches TRBD1 or TRBD2 (6 bases each). CDR3 length equals 15 residues. The V end lost 10 bases, the J end lost 0 bases, and 16 bases lay between the germline ends. Germline values: CDR1 LNHDA, CDR2 SQIVND (reference sequence). In nucleotides, the CDR3 is TGTGCCACGGGGGACCGGACAGTCTCCTACAATGAGCAGTTCTTC. Translation gives CATGDRTVSYNEQFF.

There are a few counts of this clonotype. The CDR3 DNA sequence: TGTGCCAGCAGCTTATGGGACAGGAACACTGAAGCTTTCTTT. Protein: CASSLWDRNTEAFF. The chain joins TRBV7-3 to TRBJ1-1; 7 bases are shared with TRBD1. The CDR3 is 14 amino acids. CDR1 is SGHTA, CDR2 FQGTGA, per germline. J gave up 1 base and V 2 bases, and 1 base lay outside the gene matches.

Of note for this clonotype: No conserved phenylalanine or tryptophan is present at the end of the CDR3, so a read error is the likely explanation. The V gene is TRBV5-1, the J gene TRBJ2-5; the match to TRBD2 covers 14 bases. J was trimmed by 5 bases and V by 0 bases; bases with no gene match: 9. Germline V gene data show CDR1 as SGHRS and CDR2 as YFSETQ. The CDR3 is made up of 18 amino acids. Here the CDR3 reads CASSLDGLAGGVSETQYL. The DNA for the CDR3 is TGCGCCAGCAGCTTGGACGGACTAGCGGGAGGTGTGTCGGAGACCCAGTACTTA.

The rearrangement joins TRBV20-1 to TRBJ2-7, with 8 bases that match TRBD1. The germline CDR1 and CDR2 sequences are DFQATT and SNEGSKA (reference sequence). With V trimmed by 3 bases and J by 3 bases, 10 bases remained unmatched. The CDR3 extends over 15 amino acids. CDR3 bases: TGCAGTGCTAGGGGTCTAGGGACAGGACTCTACGAGCAGTACTTC. It encodes CSARGLGTGLYEQYF.

This clonotype was recorded many times. J is TRBJ2-5 and V is TRBV7-3, with TRBD2 matching 7 bases. Germline CDR1 reads SGHTA; CDR2 reads FQGTGA. With V trimmed by 1 base and J by 2 bases, 7 bases remained unmatched. The CDR3 has 16 residues. This CDR3 reads CASSLRGRDPQETQYF. As DNA, the CDR3 is TGTGCCAGCAGCTTAAGGGGGAGGGATCCTCAAGAGACCCAGTACTTC.

The J gene is TRBJ1-1, the V gene TRBV9; 10 bases align to TRBD1. The V gene's germline CDR1 is SGDLS and CDR2 YYNGEE. The junction had 3 bases not matched to a gene; V was cut back by 3 bases and J by 4 bases. The CDR3 has 14 amino acids. CDR3 region: CASSGGQGTTEAFF. In nucleotides, the CDR3 is TGTGCCAGCAGCGGGGGACAGGGGACCACTGAAGCTTTCTTT.

The V and J genes are TRBV6-2 or TRBV6-3 and TRBJ1-1; a possible D gene is TRBD1 (5 bases). Germline loops: CDR1 MNHEY, CDR2 SVGEGT. The CDR3 covers 14 residues. V gave up 0 bases and J gave up 5 bases, with 10 bases separating them. The CDR3 here is CASSYSWDSTEAFF. The CDR3 region has the DNA TGTGCCAGCAGTTACTCATGGGACTCGACTGAAGCTTTCTTT.

This chain uses TRBV9 with TRBJ2-7, with TRBD2 as a possible D gene (6 bases). The CDR3 runs 14 residues. Trimming removed 3 bases at V and 2 bases at J, with 12 bases between. The germline gives CDR1 SGDLS, CDR2 YYNGEE. DNA for the CDR3: TGTGCCAGCAGCGGGGACGGGAGTCCCTACGAGCAGTACTTC. Translated: CASSGDGSPYEQYF.

The sample holds a few counts of this clonotype. J is TRBJ1-5 and V is TRBV12-3 or TRBV12-4; D may be TRBD1 (6 bases). CDR3 length: 14 amino acids. Trimming took off 3 bases at V and 6 bases at J, with 12 bases between the two ends. The CDR3, as DNA: TGTGCCAGCAGTTTGAGTCAGGGGTTTCAGCCCCAGCATTTT. Its translation: CASSLSQGFQPQHF.

This clonotype has more than one count but fewer than ten. The chain combines TRBV27 with TRBJ2-1; possible D gene TRBD2, 6 bases. This CDR3 is built from 19 residues. Trimming removed 0 bases at V and 5 bases at J, with 23 bases between. CDR1 is MNHEY, CDR2 SMNVEV, per germline (reference sequence). CDR3: CASSLSGGKGKVRDNEQFF. As DNA, the CDR3 is TGTGCCAGCAGTTTATCGGGGGGTAAGGGGAAAGTGAGGGACAATGAGCAGTTCTTC.

The chain carries TRBV28 and TRBJ2-1, with 11 bases lining up with TRBD2. Germline values: CDR1 MDHEN, CDR2 SYDVKM. The CDR3 is 18 amino acids. Losses at the gene ends were 5 bases for V and 0 bases for J; bases not matched to a gene: 9. The CDR3 sequence is CASSLSSGRSGSYNEQFF. DNA for the CDR3: TGTGCCAGCAGTCTATCTAGCGGGAGGTCGGGCTCCTACAATGAGCAGTTCTTC. Variable domain in full (rest from reference TRBV28 and TRBJ2-1): DVKVTQSSRYLVKRTGEKVFLECVQDMDHENMFWYRQDPGLGLRLIYFSYDVKMKEKGDIPEGYSVSREKKERFSLILESASTNQTSMYLCASSLSSGRSGSYNEQFFGPGTRLTVL.

Many counts were recorded for this clonotype. This chain connects TRBV11-2 to TRBJ2-7; D uncertain. CDR3 length: 15 residues. Germline loops: CDR1 SGHAT, CDR2 FQNNGV. The V end lost 1 base, the J end lost 2 bases, and 12 bases lay between the germline ends. CDR3 amino acids: CASSLGRAQTYEQYF. DNA of the CDR3: TGTGCCAGCAGCTTAGGAAGGGCCCAAACCTACGAGCAGTACTTC.

This clonotype was counted ten times or more. The chain carries TRBV6-1 and TRBJ1-5; possibly TRBD1 for D (5 bases). Germline V gene lookup returns CDR1 MNHNS and CDR2 SASEGT. V was shortened by 1 base and J by 2 bases, with 9 bases between the two germline ends. The CDR3 contains 15 residues. The CDR3 is CASSEEGIGNQPQHF. In DNA form, the CDR3 reads TGTGCCAGCAGTGAAGAGGGGATCGGCAATCAGCCCCAGCATTTT.